This T cell receptor (beta chain) appears in the sequencing data of a study of cytomegalovirus exposure and HLA in healthy donors. General study results and limits: Confirmation was obtained in vitro that three CMV-associated chains are specific for CMV antigens. There were 164 TCR beta chains listed as cytomegalovirus-associated. Most TCR sequences proved rare, with some public TCRs found in many donors.

As regards this clone: Its antigen is unidentified.

Assay used: immunoSEQ multiplex PCR; TCRdb lists only in-frame clones, some missing. The sample includes about 330,000 clones, around 86% of them seen just once. The source of this sequence is a woman between 18 and 29 years old in good health and CMV-seronegative. Sequencing input: PBMCs.

CDR3 sequence (DNA): TGTGCCAGCAGCCGACCGGAGACCGGGGAGCTGTTTTTT. Protein: CASSRPETGELFF. The chain carries TRBV6-5 and TRBJ2-2; D gene uncertain. This CDR3 spans 13 amino acids. The ends were cut back, 6 bases at V and 5 bases at J, with 10 bases in the middle. The germline CDR1 and CDR2 sequences are MNHEY and SVGAGI.